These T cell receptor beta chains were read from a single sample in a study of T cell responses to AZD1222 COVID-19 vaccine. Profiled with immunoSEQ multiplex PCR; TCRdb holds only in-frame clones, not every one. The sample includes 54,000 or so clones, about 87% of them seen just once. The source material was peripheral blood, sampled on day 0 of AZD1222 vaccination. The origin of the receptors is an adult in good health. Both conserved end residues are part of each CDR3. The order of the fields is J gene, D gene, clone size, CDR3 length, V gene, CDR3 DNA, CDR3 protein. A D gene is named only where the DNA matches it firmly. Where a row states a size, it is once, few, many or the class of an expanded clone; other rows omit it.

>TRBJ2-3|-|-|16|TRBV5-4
TGTGCCAGCAGCTTGGCCGGTCGGACTGGCGCAGATACGCAGTATTTT
CASSLAGRTGADTQYF
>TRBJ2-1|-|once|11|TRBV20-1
TGCAGTGCTTCAGGGGTTGGGGAGCAGTTCTTC
CSASGVGEQFF
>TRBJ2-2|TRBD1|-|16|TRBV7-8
TGTGCCAGCAGCTTAGTCGGGACAGCAGACACCGGGGAGCTGTTTTTT
CASSLVGTADTGELFF
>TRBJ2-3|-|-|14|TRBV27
TGTGCCAGCAGTTGGCAAACTAGCACAGATACGCAGTATTTT
CASSWQTSTDTQYF
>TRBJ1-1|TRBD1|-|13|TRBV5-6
TGTGCCAGCAGCTTCGACAGGGTTACTGAAGCTTTCTTT
CASSFDRVTEAFF
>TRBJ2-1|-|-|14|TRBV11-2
TGTGCCAGCCACCATCGGAGCTCCTACAATGAGCAGTTCTTC
CASHHRSSYNEQFF
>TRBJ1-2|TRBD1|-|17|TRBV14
TGTGCCAGCAGCCAATACAACCCGGGACAGGGAGGCTATGGCTACACCTTC
CASSQYNPGQGGYGYTF
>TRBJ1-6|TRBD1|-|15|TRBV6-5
TGTGCCAGCAGTTCCGACAGGGGAGGTAATTCACCCCTCCACTTT
CASSSDRGGNSPLHF
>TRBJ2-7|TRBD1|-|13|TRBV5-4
TGTGCCAGCAGCTTGGACAGGGGTAACGAGCAGTACTTC
CASSLDRGNEQYF
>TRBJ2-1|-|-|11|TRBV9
TGTGCCAGCAGCCTAGCCGGAGAGCAGTTCTTC
CASSLAGEQFF
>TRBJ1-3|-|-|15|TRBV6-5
TGTGCCAGCAGTCGCCAGGGAGTCTCTGGAAACACCATATATTTT
CASSRQGVSGNTIYF
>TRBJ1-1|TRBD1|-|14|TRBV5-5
TGTGCCAGCAGCTCCGACAGGGGGGTGACTGAAGCTTTCTTT
CASSSDRGVTEAFF
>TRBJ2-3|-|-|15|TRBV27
TGTGCCAGCAGTTTCCCGGGCCTATATGGGGATACGCAGTATTTT
CASSFPGLYGDTQYF
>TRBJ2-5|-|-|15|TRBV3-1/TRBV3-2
TGTGCCAGCAGCCAGGGCAGGGGCCCACAAGAGACCCAGTACTTC
CASSQGRGPQETQYF
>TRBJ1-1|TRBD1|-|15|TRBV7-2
TGTGCCAGCAGCTTAGAAGCCGGGACAGCCTTAGAAGCTTTCTTT
CASSLEAGTALEAFF
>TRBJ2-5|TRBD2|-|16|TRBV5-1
TGCGCCAGCAGCTTAGGGACTAGCGGGATAGGAGAGACCCAGTACTTC
CASSLGTSGIGETQYF
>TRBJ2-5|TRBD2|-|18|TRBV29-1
TGCAGCGTTGCTGGACTAGCGGGAGGAGTTGGGTACCAAGAGACCCAGTACTTC
CSVAGLAGGVGYQETQYF
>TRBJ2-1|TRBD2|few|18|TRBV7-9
TGTGCCAGCAGCTTAGGGACCTACAGGGCGACTAGCGCTCGACAGCAGTTCTTC
CASSLGTYRATSARQQFF
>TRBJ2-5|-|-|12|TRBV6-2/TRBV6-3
TGTGCCAGCAGTTTCAGGACGGAGACCCAGTACTTC
CASSFRTETQYF
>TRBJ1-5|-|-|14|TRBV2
TGTGCCAGCAGATACAGACTTAGCAATCAGCCCCAGCATTTT
CASRYRLSNQPQHF
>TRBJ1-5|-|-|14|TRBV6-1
TGTGCCAGCAGTGAAGGTGGAGGGACTCAGCCCCAGCATTTT
CASSEGGGTQPQHF
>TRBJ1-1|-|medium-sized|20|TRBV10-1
TGCGCCAGCAGTGAGAAGTTGGGGCATCCCTCAACACAGGTCCGAACTGAAGCTTTCTTT
CASSEKLGHPSTQVRTEAFF
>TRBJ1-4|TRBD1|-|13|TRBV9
TGTGCCAGCAGCGTGGGGACAGATGAAAAACTGTTTTTT
CASSVGTDEKLFF
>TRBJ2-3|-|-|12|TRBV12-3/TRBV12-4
TGTGCCAGCAGTCCTTCCACAGATACGCAGTATTTT
CASSPSTDTQYF
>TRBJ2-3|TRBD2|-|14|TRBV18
TGTGCCAGCCCTATAGCGGGAGGAAGGGATACGCAGTATTTT
CASPIAGGRDTQYF
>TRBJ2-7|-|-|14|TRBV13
TGTGCCAGCAGCTTCGGGACCTCATCCTACGAGCAGTACTTC
CASSFGTSSYEQYF
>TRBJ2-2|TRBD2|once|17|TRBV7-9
TGTGCCAGCAGCTTAAGGGAAGCGGGAGTGAACACCGGGGAGCTGTTTTTT
CASSLREAGVNTGELFF
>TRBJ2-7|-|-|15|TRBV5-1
TGCGCCAGCAGCTTGGAGAGGACCTCAGCCTACGAGCAGTACTTC
CASSLERTSAYEQYF
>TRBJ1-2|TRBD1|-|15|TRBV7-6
TGTGCCAGCAGCTTAGGGCCCAGGGGGATAGATGGCTACACCTTC
CASSLGPRGIDGYTF
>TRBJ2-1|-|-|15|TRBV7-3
TGTGCCAGCAGCTTAATGGGGTTTGAAGGGAATGAGCAGTTCTTC
CASSLMGFEGNEQFF
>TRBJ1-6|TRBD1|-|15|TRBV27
TGTGCCAGCAGTGAAAGGACAGGGTTCAGTTCACCCCTCCACTTT
CASSERTGFSSPLHF
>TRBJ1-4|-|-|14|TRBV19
TGTGCCAGTAGCCGACAAGCAACTAATGAAAAACTGTTTTTT
CASSRQATNEKLFF
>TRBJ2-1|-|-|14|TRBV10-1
TGCGCCAGCAGTGTAGGCGGCTCCTACAATGAGCAGTTCTTC
CASSVGGSYNEQFF
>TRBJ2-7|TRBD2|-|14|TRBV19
TGTGCCAGTAGTATCGGCGGGAGGGCCTACGAGCAGTACTTC
CASSIGGRAYEQYF
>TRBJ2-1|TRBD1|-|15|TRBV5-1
TGCGCCAGCAGCCTTTCGCAGGGGGCAAGGGGTGAGCAGTTCTTC
CASSLSQGARGEQFF
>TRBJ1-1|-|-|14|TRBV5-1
TGCGCCAGCAGCTTCACGGGGGGGAACACTGAAGCTTTCTTT
CASSFTGGNTEAFF
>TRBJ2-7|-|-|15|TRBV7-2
TGTGCCAGCAGCTTAGAGACAGAGATAGGTGGGGAGCAGTACTTC
CASSLETEIGGEQYF
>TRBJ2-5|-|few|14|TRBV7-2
TGTGCCAGCAGCTCCCTTGACAGACAAGAGACCCAGTACTTC
CASSSLDRQETQYF
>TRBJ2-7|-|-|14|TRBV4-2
TGTGCCAGCAGCCACGGGACCGGCTCGGACGAGCAGTACTTC
CASSHGTGSDEQYF
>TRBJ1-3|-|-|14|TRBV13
TGTGCCAGCAGCGCTTGGAGGGCCGGAGACACCATATATTTT
CASSAWRAGDTIYF
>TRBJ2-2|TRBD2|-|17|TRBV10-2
TGCGCCAGCACCGATTGGGGACTAGCAGAGAACACCGGGGAGCTGTTTTTT
CASTDWGLAENTGELFF
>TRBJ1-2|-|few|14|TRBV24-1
TGTGCCACCAGTGACCCGCTAACCTCCTCTGGCTACACCTTC
CATSDPLTSSGYTF
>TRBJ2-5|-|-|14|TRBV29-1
TGCAGCGTTGAAGATCGGGCAGGGCCCAGGACCCAGTACTTC
CSVEDRAGPRTQYF
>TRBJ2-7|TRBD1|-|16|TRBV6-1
TGTGCCAGCAGTGATGCCGGACAGGGGGCTTATTACGAGCAGTACTTC
CASSDAGQGAYYEQYF
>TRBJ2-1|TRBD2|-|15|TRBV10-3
TGTGCCATCAGTGAAGGTAGCGGGAGTGGGTATGAGCAGTTCTTC
CAISEGSGSGYEQFF
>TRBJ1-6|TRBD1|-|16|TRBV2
TGTGCCAGCAGTGAAGGGGAGGGGGCTACTGGTTCACCCCTCCACTTT
CASSEGEGATGSPLHF
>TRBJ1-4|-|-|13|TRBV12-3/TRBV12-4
TGTGCCAGCAGTTTCGGCGAAGGTGAAAAACTGTTTTTT
CASSFGEGEKLFF
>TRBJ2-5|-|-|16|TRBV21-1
TGTGCCAGCAGAGGCGATTCGACAGTGGCGCAAGAGACCCAGTACTTC
CASRGDSTVAQETQYF
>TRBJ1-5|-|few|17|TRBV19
TGTGCCAGTAGTATACCCTTGGGGGGGCGAGGCAATCAGCCCCAGCATTTT
CASSIPLGGRGNQPQHF
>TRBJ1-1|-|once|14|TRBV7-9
TGTGCCAGCAGCTCTTTGGAGGTGAACACTGAAGCTTTCTTT
CASSSLEVNTEAFF
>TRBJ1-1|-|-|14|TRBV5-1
TGCGCCAGCAGCTCGGATGGGGCCAACACTGAAGCTTTCTTT
CASSSDGANTEAFF
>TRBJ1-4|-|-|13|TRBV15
TGTGCCACCAGCTGGGGGACTAATGAAAAACTGTTTTTT
CATSWGTNEKLFF
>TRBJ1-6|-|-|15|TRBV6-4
TGTGCCAGCAGTCGACTCGCGCGGGACGGGTCACCCCTCCACTTT
CASSRLARDGSPLHF
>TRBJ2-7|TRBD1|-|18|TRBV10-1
TGCGCCAGCAGCAGGGGGACAGGTCCTACTCCCTTCTCCTACGAGCAGTACTTC
CASSRGTGPTPFSYEQYF
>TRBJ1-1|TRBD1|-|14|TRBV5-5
TGTGCCAGCAGCCCTGGAGGAGTTACGGACAGGGCTTTCTTT
CASSPGGVTDRAFF
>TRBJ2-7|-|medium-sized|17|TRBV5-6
TGTGCCAGCAGCTTGGAACATGCAATCGGGGTTACCTACGAGCAGTACTTC
CASSLEHAIGVTYEQYF
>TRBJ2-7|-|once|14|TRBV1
TGCACCAGCAGCCAAAGGCAGCAGTCCTACGAGCAGTACTTC
CTSSQRQQSYEQYF
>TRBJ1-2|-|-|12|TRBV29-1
TGCAGCGTTGGGGACACAAACTATGGCTACACCTTC
CSVGDTNYGYTF